This TCR beta chain was captured in a study of neurological immune-mediated disorders. Notes on the study in general: Phylogenetic grouping assigned the repertoires of 18 of 34 multiple sclerosis patients to a single related-CDR3 cluster, representing a possible signature. Association with the multiple sclerosis repertoire cluster was not found for any clinical or MRI feature.

The output of every sequencing run exceeded 170 million TCR-beta sequences, derived from 15-18 subjects. TCRdb analysed the 5' RACE reads with MiXCR anew, one entry per CDR3 protein. This table has just under 60,000 distinct CDR3 sequences, under 4.5% appearing once. This clonotype was counted at least ten times. The antigen remains unidentified. The CDR3 is 12 amino acids. Germline CDR1 is LGHDT and CDR2 is YNNKEL (reference sequence). V was cut by 4 bases and J by 9 bases, with 10 bases left in between. This TCR was recovered from a woman aged 25 to 45 with multiple sclerosis. The chain uses TRBV3-1 and TRBJ2-1; D is unresolved. Input material: PBMCs. This CDR3 is CASSPTHGEQFF. CDR3 nucleotides: TGTGCCAGCAGCCCGACCCACGGTGAGCAGTTCTTC.